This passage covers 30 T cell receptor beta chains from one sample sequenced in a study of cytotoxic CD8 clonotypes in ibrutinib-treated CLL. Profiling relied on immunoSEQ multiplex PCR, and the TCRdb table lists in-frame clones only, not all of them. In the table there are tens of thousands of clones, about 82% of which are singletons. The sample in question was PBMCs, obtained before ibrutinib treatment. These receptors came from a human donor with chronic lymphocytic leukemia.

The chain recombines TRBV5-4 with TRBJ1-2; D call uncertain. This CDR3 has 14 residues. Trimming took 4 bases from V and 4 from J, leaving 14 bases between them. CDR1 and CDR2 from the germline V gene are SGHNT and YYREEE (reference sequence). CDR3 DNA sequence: TGTGCCAGCAGCCGTAGGGCGGAAAGCTATGGCTACACCTTC. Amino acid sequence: CASSRRAESYGYTF.

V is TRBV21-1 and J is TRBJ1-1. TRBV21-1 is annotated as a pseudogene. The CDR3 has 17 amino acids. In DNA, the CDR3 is TGTGCCAGCAGCAAAGGGGGAAAAGGGAGGTGGGACACTGAAGCTTTCTTT. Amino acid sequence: CASSKGGKGRWDTEAFF.

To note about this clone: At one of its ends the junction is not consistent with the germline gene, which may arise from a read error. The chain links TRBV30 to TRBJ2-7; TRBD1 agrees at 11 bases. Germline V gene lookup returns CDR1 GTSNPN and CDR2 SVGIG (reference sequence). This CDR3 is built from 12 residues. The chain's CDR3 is CAWSGPWGQGDF. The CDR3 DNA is TGTGCCTGGAGTGGACCTTGGGGACAGGGGGACTTC.

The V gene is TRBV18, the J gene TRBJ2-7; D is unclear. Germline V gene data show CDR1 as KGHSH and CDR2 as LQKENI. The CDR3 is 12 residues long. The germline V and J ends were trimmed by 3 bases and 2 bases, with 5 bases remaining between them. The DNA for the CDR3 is TGTGCCAGCTCACCCACTACCTACGAGCAGTACTTC. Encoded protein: CASSPTTYEQYF.

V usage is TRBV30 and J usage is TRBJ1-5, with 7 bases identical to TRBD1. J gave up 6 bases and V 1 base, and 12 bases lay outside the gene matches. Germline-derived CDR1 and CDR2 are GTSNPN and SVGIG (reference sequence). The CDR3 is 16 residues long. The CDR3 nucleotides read TGTGCCTGGAGTGGCCGGGGACAGACGCTAACTCAGCCCCAGCATTTT. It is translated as CAWSGRGQTLTQPQHF.

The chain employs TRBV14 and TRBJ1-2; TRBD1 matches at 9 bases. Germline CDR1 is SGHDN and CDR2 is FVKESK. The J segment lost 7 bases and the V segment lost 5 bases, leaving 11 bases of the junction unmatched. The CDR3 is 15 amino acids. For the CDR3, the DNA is TGTGCCAGCAGCTCACAACAGGGGGCTTATGGTGGCTACACCTTC. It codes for CASSSQQGAYGGYTF.

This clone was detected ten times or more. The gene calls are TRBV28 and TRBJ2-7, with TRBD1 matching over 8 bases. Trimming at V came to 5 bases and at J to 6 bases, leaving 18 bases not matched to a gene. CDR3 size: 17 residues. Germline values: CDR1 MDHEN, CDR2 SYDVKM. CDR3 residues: CASSASLKGRGHREQYF. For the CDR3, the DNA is TGTGCCAGCAGTGCCTCCCTGAAGGGCAGGGGGCATCGCGAGCAGTACTTC.

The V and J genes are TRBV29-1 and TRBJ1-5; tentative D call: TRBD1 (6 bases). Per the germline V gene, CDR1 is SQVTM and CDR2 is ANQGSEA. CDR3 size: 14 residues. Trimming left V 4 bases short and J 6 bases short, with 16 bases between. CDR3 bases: TGCAGCGTTGCCCCGACAGGTTCCAGTCAGCCCCAGCATTTT. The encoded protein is CSVAPTGSSQPQHF.

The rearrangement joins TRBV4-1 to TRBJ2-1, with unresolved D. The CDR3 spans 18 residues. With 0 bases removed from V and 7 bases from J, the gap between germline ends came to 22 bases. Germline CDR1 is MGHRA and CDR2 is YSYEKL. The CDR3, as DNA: TGCGCCAGCAGCCAAGATAATAGTTTCTTTTTAGTAAAGAATGAGCAGTTCTTC. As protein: CASSQDNSFFLVKNEQFF.

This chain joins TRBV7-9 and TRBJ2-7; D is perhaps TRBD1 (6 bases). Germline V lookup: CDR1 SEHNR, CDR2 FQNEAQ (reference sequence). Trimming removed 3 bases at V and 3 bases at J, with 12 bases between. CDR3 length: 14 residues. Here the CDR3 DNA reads TGTGCCAGCAGCTTGGACAGCGATCTCTACGAGCAGTACTTC. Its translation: CASSLDSDLYEQYF.

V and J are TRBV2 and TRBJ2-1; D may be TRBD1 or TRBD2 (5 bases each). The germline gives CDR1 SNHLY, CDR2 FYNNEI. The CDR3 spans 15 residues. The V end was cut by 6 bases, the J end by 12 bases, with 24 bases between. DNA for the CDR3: TGTGCCAGCAGGGACCGGGGCCTCGGCCCGCAGGGGCAGTTCTTC. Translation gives CASRDRGLGPQGQFF.

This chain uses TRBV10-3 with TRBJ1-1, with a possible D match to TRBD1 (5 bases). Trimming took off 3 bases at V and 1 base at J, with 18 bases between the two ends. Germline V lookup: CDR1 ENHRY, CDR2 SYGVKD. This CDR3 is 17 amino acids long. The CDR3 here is CAISEFVDGTANTEAFF. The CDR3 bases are TGTGCCATCAGTGAATTCGTCGATGGGACCGCGAACACTGAAGCTTTCTTT.

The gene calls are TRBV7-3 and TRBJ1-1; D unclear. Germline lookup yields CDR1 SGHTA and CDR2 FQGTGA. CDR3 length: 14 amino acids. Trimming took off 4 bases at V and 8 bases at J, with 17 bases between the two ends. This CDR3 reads CASSSTSTSGEAFF. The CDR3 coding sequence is TGTGCCAGCAGCTCCACCTCGACATCTGGGGAAGCTTTCTTT. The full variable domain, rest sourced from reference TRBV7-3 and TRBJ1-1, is GAGVSQTPSNKVTEKGKYVELRCDPISGHTALYWYRQSLGQGPEFLIYFQGTGAADDSGLPNDRFFAVRPEGSVSTLKIQRTERGDSAVYLCASSSTSTSGEAFFGQGTRLTVV.

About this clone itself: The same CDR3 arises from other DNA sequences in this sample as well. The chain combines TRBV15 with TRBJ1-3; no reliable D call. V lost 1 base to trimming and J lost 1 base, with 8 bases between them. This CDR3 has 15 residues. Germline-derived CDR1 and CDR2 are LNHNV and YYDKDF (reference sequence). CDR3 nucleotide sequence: TGTGCCACCAGCAGAGTTGGTGGGTCTGGAAACACCATATATTTT. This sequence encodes CATSRVGGSGNTIYF.

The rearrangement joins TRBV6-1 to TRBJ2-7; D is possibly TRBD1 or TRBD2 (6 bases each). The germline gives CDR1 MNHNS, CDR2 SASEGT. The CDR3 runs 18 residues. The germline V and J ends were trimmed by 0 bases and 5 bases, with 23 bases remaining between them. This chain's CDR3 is CASSEANVFRGLTHEQYF. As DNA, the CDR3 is TGTGCCAGCAGTGAAGCGAATGTGTTCCGGGGGCTCACCCACGAGCAGTACTTC.

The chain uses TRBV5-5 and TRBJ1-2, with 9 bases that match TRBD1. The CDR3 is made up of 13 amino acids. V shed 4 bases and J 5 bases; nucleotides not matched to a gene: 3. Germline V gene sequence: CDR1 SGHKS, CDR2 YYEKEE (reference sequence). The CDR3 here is CASSPGTGYGYTF. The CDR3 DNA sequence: TGTGCCAGCAGCCCAGGGACAGGGTATGGCTACACCTTC.

CDR3 sequence: CASSRNVPYEQYF. The CDR3 nucleotides are TGTGCCAGCAGCCGTAACGTCCCCTACGAGCAGTACTTC. This chain connects TRBV7-2 to TRBJ2-7; D is unclear. This CDR3 comprises 13 residues. In germline, CDR1 is SGHTA, CDR2 FQGNSA. V gave up 5 bases and J gave up 2 bases, with 10 bases separating them.

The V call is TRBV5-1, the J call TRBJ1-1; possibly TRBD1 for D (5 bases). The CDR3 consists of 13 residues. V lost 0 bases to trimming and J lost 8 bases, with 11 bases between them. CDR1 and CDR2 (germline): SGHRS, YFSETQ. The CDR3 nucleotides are TGCGCCAGCAGCTTGGCCGGAAGGGGAGAAGCTTTCTTT. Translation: CASSLAGRGEAFF.

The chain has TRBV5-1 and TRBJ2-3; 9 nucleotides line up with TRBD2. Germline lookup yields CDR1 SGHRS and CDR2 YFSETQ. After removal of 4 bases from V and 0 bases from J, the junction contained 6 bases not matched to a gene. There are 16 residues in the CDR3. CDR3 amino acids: CASSPGTSTSTDTQYF. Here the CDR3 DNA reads TGCGCCAGCAGCCCCGGGACTAGCACTAGCACAGATACGCAGTATTTT.

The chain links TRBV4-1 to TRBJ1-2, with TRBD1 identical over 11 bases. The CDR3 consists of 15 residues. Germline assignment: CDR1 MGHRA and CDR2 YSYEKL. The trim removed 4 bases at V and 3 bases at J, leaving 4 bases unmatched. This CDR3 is CASSRTGGIDYGYTF. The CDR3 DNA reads TGCGCCAGCAGCCGGACAGGGGGCATTGACTATGGCTACACCTTC.

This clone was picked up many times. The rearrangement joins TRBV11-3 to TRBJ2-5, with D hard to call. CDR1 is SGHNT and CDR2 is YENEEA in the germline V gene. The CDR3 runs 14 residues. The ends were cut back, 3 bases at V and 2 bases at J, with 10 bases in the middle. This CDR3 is CASSFWQKQETQYF. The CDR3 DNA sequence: TGTGCCAGCAGCTTTTGGCAGAAACAAGAGACCCAGTACTTC. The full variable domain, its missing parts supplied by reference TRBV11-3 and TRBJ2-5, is EAGVVQSPRYKIIEKKQPVAFWCNPISGHNTLYWYLQNLGQGPELLIRYENEEAVDDSQLPKDRFSAERLKGVDSTLKIQPAELGDSAVYLCASSFWQKQETQYFGPGTRLLVL.

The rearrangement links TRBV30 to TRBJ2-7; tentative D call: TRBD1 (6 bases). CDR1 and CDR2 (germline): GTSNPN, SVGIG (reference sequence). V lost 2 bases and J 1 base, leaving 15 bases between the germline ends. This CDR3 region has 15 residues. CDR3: CAWSRGGLESYEQYF. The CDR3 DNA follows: TGTGCCTGGAGTCGAGGGGGTCTCGAATCCTACGAGCAGTACTTC.

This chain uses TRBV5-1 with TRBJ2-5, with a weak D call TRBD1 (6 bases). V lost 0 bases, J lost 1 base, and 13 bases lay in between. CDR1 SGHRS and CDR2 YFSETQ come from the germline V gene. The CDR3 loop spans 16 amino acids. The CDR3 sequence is CASSLGPTGSQETQYF. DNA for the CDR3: TGCGCCAGCAGCTTGGGGCCGACAGGCTCCCAAGAGACCCAGTACTTC.

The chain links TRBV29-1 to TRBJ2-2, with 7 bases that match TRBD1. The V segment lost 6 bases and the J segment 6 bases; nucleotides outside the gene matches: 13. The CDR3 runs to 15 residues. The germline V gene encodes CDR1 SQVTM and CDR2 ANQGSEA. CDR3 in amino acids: CSVGDQGVGAGELFF. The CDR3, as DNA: TGCAGCGTGGGAGATCAGGGGGTAGGAGCCGGGGAGCTGTTTTTT.

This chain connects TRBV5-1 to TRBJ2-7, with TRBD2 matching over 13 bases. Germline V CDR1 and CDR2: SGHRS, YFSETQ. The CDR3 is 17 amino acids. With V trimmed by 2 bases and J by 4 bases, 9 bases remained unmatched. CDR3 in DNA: TGCGCCAGCAGCTTACTAGCGGGAGGGCCTAGTAGTTACGAGCAGTACTTC. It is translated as CASSLLAGGPSSYEQYF.

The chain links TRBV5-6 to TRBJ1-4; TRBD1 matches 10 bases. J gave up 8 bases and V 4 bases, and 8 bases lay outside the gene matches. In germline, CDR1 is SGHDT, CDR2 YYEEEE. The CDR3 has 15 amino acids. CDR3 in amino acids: CASSPAGTGDEKLFF. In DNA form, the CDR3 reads TGTGCCAGCAGCCCGGCCGGGACAGGGGACGAAAAACTGTTTTTT.

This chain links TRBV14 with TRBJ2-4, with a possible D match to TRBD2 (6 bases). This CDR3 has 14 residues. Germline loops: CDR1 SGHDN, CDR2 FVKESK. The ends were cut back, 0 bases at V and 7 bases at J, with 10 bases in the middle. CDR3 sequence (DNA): TGTGCCAGCAGCCAAGATAGTGGGAGGAACATTCAGTACTTC. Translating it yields CASSQDSGRNIQYF.

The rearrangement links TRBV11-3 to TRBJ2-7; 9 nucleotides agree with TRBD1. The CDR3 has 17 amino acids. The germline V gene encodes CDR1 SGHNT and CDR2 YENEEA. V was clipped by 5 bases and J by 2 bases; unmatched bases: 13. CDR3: CASSLRGPGQGPYEQYF. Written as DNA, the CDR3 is TGTGCCAGCAGCCTTAGAGGTCCGGGACAGGGACCCTACGAGCAGTACTTC.

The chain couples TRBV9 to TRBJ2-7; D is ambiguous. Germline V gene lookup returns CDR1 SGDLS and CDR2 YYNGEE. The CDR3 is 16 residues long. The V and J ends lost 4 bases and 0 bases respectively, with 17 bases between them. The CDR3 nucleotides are TGTGCCAGCAGCCCCAGATCGGCCTATAGCTCCTACGAGCAGTACTTC. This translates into CASSPRSAYSSYEQYF.

CDR3 loop: CASSWWTGMNTEAFF. CDR3 in DNA: TGCGCCAGCAGCTGGTGGACAGGCATGAACACTGAAGCTTTCTTT. The rearrangement joins TRBV5-1 to TRBJ1-1, with 7 bases matching TRBD1. This CDR3 has 15 amino acids. Unmatched junction bases numbered 5, after V lost 3 bases and J lost 0 bases. The germline CDR1 and CDR2 sequences are SGHRS and YFSETQ.